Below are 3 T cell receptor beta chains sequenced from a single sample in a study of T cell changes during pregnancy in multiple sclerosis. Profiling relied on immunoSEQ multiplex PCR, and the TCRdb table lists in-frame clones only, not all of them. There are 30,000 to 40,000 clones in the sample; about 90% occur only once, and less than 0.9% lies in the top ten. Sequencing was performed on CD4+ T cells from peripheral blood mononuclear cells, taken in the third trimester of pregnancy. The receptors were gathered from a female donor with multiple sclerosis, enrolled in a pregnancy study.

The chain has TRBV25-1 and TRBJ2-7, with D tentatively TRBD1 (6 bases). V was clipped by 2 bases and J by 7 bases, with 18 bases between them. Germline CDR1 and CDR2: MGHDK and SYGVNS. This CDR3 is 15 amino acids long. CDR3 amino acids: CASSEVRGSYEEQYF. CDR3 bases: TGTGCCAGCAGTGAAGTCAGGGGCTCCTATGAGGAGCAGTACTTC.

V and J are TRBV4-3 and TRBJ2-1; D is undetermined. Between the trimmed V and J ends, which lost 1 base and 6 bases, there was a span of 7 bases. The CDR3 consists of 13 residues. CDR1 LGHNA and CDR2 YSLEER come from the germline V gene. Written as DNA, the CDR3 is TGCGCCAGCAGCCAAGGGGCGATCAATGAGCAGTTCTTC. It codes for CASSQGAINEQFF.

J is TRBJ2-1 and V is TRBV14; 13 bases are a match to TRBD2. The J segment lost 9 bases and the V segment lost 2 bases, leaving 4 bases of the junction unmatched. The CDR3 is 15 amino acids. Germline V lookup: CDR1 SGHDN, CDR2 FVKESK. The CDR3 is CASSQRTSGSGEQFF. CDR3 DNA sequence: TGTGCCAGCAGCCAAAGGACTAGCGGGAGTGGTGAGCAGTTCTTC.